These 17 T cell receptor beta chains originate from one sample sequenced in a study of OX40 agonist ivuxolimab in advanced cancers. Only in-frame clones appear in the TCRdb table, and some are missing; sequencing was by immunoSEQ multiplex PCR. The table lists 30,000 to 45,000 clones, roughly four fifths of them singletons. Here the sequenced sample was CD4+ or CD8+ T cells sorted from blood, taken in a trial of the OX40 agonist ivuxolimab. Source of these receptors: an adult with an advanced solid tumor such as melanoma, head and neck, liver or kidney cancer.

This chain uses TRBV2 with TRBJ2-5, with 9 bases fitting TRBD2. The CDR3 length is 17 residues. Germline-derived CDR1 and CDR2 are SNHLY and FYNNEI. V lost 1 base, J lost 1 base, and 7 bases stayed unmatched. The CDR3 DNA reads as TGTGCCAGCAGTGAAGGTTGGGCGGGAGGGCGCCAAGAGACCCAGTACTTC. This sequence encodes CASSEGWAGGRQETQYF.

Only a few counts were recorded for this clone. V and J are TRBV19 and TRBJ1-2; TRBD1 aligns across 8 bases. Losses at the gene ends were 5 bases for V and 8 bases for J; bases not matched to a gene: 10. CDR1 is LNHDA and CDR2 is SQIVND in the germline V gene (reference sequence). CDR3 length: 14 amino acids. This CDR3 is CASSLRQGLDGYTF. The CDR3 DNA is TGTGCCAGTAGTCTAAGACAGGGGTTGGACGGCTACACCTTC.

The J gene is TRBJ2-2, the V gene TRBV14; no definite D call. Deletions cut 2 bases from V and 10 bases from J, with 8 bases between. The CDR3 has 12 amino acids. Germline V gene data show CDR1 as SGHDN and CDR2 as FVKESK. CDR3 in DNA: TGTGCCAGCAGCCAATTCCTCGAGGAGCTGTTTTTT. This codes for CASSQFLEELFF.

The chain links TRBV10-1 to TRBJ2-1; D is possibly TRBD2 (5 bases). V lost 2 bases to trimming and J lost 0 bases, with 11 bases between them. The CDR3 runs to 16 residues. The V gene's germline CDR1 is WNHNN and CDR2 SYGVQD (reference sequence). CDR3 protein: CASSERRILSYNEQFF. The CDR3 coding sequence is TGCGCCAGCAGTGAGAGGAGGATACTCTCCTACAATGAGCAGTTCTTC.

In the case of this clone: A junction boundary mismatches the germline segment, possibly from a read error. The rearrangement uses TRBV2 and TRBJ1-6; D remains ambiguous. The CDR3 consists of 13 residues. Looked up from germline, CDR1 is SNHLY and CDR2 is FYNNEI. The CDR3 region has the DNA TGTGCCAGCCGTGAGGCGCAAGGATCACCCCTCCACTTT. Its protein is CASREAQGSPLHF.

The chain couples TRBV27 to TRBJ2-2, with TRBD2 as a possible D gene (6 bases). Trimming removed 8 bases from V and 6 bases from J, with 22 bases in between. Germline-derived CDR1 and CDR2 are MNHEY and SMNVEV (reference sequence). The CDR3 totals 16 residues. In DNA, the CDR3 is TGTGCCAGCCTCTCCTCCTGGCGGAGGGCCGCCGGGGAGCTGTTTTTT. Its translation is CASLSSWRRAAGELFF.

The rearrangement joins TRBV19 to TRBJ2-7; 7 bases map to TRBD2. This CDR3 is built from 14 residues. Unmatched junction bases numbered 6, after V lost 7 bases and J lost 0 bases. Germline V gives CDR1 LNHDA, CDR2 SQIVND (reference sequence). CDR3 nucleotide sequence: TGTGCCAGTAAGAGGGAGGGTTCCTCCTACGAGCAGTACTTC. It is translated as CASKREGSSYEQYF.

The V gene is TRBV2, the J gene TRBJ2-5; D perhaps matches TRBD2 (6 bases). Germline CDR1 SNHLY, CDR2 FYNNEI. V shed 4 bases and J shed 5 bases, with 14 bases lying between them. This CDR3 is 14 amino acids long. This CDR3 reads CASSVKGGRETQYF. CDR3 nucleotide sequence: TGTGCCAGCAGTGTTAAGGGAGGACGGGAGACCCAGTACTTC.

The chain combines TRBV11-1 with TRBJ2-2; 8 bases match TRBD1. The CDR3 extends over 18 amino acids. Losses at the gene ends were 4 bases for V and 6 bases for J; bases not matched to a gene: 16. CDR1 and CDR2 (germline): SGHAT, FQDESV (reference sequence). The CDR3 nucleotides are TGTGCCAGCAGCTCATTAAGACAGGGGCGAGGGCAGTCCGGGGAGCTGTTTTTT. Amino acid sequence: CASSSLRQGRGQSGELFF.

This chain connects TRBV6-5 to TRBJ2-1; possibly TRBD2 for D (6 bases). Trimming took 3 bases from V and 9 from J, leaving 15 bases between them. The CDR3 has 14 amino acids. Germline V gene sequence: CDR1 MNHEY, CDR2 SVGAGI. The CDR3 DNA reads as TGTGCCAGCAGTTATCGCGGGGCCCAGAGTGAGCAGTTCTTC. Its translation: CASSYRGAQSEQFF.

The count of this clone is one. The chain joins TRBV13 to TRBJ1-2; D remains unclear. Trimming cost V 6 bases and J 2 bases, with 13 bases left between them. The CDR3 covers 14 residues. Germline CDR1 is PRHDT and CDR2 is FYEKMQ (reference sequence). In DNA, the CDR3 is TGTGCCAGCAGGGTCCGGGGAAAGAACTATGGCTACACCTTC. Translated, it gives CASRVRGKNYGYTF.

V is TRBV11-2 and J is TRBJ2-3; D gene uncertain. Germline loops: CDR1 SGHAT, CDR2 FQNNGV. V dropped 5 bases and J dropped 0 bases, with 12 bases sitting between them. This CDR3 contains 15 residues. Here the CDR3 reads CASSPEFTSTDTQYF. The CDR3 DNA follows: TGTGCCAGCAGCCCCGAATTCACTAGCACAGATACGCAGTATTTT.

With regard to this clone: The junction shows a germline mismatch at one end, possibly a read error. The rearrangement joins TRBV2 to TRBJ2-5; D is unresolved. The DNA end favors TRBJ2-7, so the J call may be wrong. This CDR3 is built from 11 residues. Germline CDR1 SNHLY, CDR2 FYNNEI. CDR3: CASSKAPEQYF. CDR3 sequence (DNA): TGTGCCAGCAGTAAAGCCCCCGAGCAGTACTTC.

The sample holds one count of this clone. V and J are TRBV28 and TRBJ1-1; unclear D gene. The CDR3 spans 13 residues. CDR1 and CDR2 from the germline V gene are MDHEN and SYDVKM. Trimming left V 2 bases short and J 5 bases short, with 9 bases between. The DNA for the CDR3 is TGTGCCAGCAGTTTACGGAGAGAGACTGAAGCTTTCTTT. Translating gives CASSLRRETEAFF.

J is TRBJ2-7 and V is TRBV7-9; 11 bases map to TRBD1. V trimming: 5 bases; J trimming: 3 bases; junction bases outside the gene matches: 6. CDR1 and CDR2 (germline): SEHNR, FQNEAQ (reference sequence). CDR3 length: 15 residues. CDR3 DNA sequence: TGTGCCAGCAGCCGAACCGGGACAGGGGGCTACGAGCAGTACTTC. It is translated as CASSRTGTGGYEQYF.

The chain uses TRBV11-2 and TRBJ2-5, with no clear D. CDR1 SGHAT and CDR2 FQNNGV come from the germline V gene. With 5 bases removed from V and 5 bases from J, the gap between germline ends came to 9 bases. The CDR3 sequence is 12 residues long. CDR3 residues: CASSLNRETQYF. In DNA, the CDR3 is TGTGCCAGCAGCCTGAACCGGGAGACCCAGTACTTC.

The chain is built from TRBV28 and TRBJ2-7, with D possibly called TRBD1 or TRBD2 (5 bases each). V shed 6 bases and J shed 3 bases, with 9 bases lying between them. There are 12 residues in the CDR3. Germline lookup yields CDR1 MDHEN and CDR2 SYDVKM. Here the CDR3 DNA reads TGTGCCAGCAGCGAGGGGTTCTACGAGCAGTACTTC. As protein: CASSEGFYEQYF.